A single sample gave rise to the 16 T cell receptor beta chains below, sequenced in a study of CD8+ T cells in alopecia areata. cDNA reverse transcribed from extracted RNA served as the sequencing template. The method was immunoSEQ multiplex PCR; TCRdb's version includes in-frame clones alone and lacks a portion of them. Of 110,000 to 150,000 clones listed, around 51% were seen once; the top ten hold roughly 0.9%. Source: CD4+ T cells sorted from blood, taken at week 0. These receptors were taken from a human donor with alopecia areata.

V usage is TRBV5-1 and J usage is TRBJ2-5; the match to TRBD2 covers 7 bases. J was trimmed by 5 bases and V by 3 bases; bases with no gene match: 10. Looked up from germline, CDR1 is SGHRS and CDR2 is YFSETQ. This CDR3 spans 15 amino acids. In DNA form, the CDR3 reads TGCGCCAGCAGCTCCGGCGGGGGACTAACTGAGACCCAGTACTTC. Its protein product is CASSSGGGLTETQYF.

This chain joins TRBV5-1 and TRBJ1-4; D is perhaps TRBD1 (5 bases). Germline lookup yields CDR1 SGHRS and CDR2 YFSETQ. The CDR3 is 14 residues long. The V end was cut by 4 bases, the J end by 2 bases, with 9 bases between. The CDR3 coding sequence is TGCGCCAGCAGCAAGGGGATCACTAATGAAAAACTGTTTTTT. Amino acids: CASSKGITNEKLFF.

The chain links TRBV5-1 to TRBJ2-7; D perhaps matches TRBD2 (5 bases). The CDR3 length is 14 residues. Trimming took off 0 bases at V and 1 base at J, with 8 bases between the two ends. CDR1 and CDR2 from the germline V gene are SGHRS and YFSETQ. The CDR3 coding sequence is TGCGCCAGCAGCTTGGTTGAGGGATCCTACGAGCAGTACTTC. Residues: CASSLVEGSYEQYF.

The chain recombines TRBV4-3 with TRBJ1-1, with 7 bases that match TRBD1. CDR1 is LGHNA and CDR2 is YSLEER in the germline V gene. CDR3 size: 15 residues. The junction had 3 bases not matched to a gene; V was cut back by 0 bases and J by 2 bases. As DNA, the CDR3 is TGCGCCAGCAGCCAAGATTACAGGGGAAACACTGAAGCTTTCTTT. This encodes CASSQDYRGNTEAFF.

V gene TRBV6-1 combines with J gene TRBJ2-1, with 8 bases aligning to TRBD1. There are 15 residues in the CDR3. Germline V gene data show CDR1 as MNHNS and CDR2 as SASEGT. With V trimmed by 6 bases and J by 1 base, 5 bases remained unmatched. CDR3 loop: CASRQDRESYNEQFF. The CDR3 coding sequence is TGTGCCAGCAGACAGGACAGGGAGTCCTACAATGAGCAGTTCTTC.

The J gene is TRBJ2-7, the V gene TRBV11-2; D gene ambiguous. Per the germline V gene, CDR1 is SGHAT and CDR2 is FQNNGV. V gave up 1 base and J gave up 4 bases, with 5 bases separating them. The CDR3 spans 12 residues. DNA of the CDR3: TGTGCCAGCAGCTTAGTGGGGTACGAGCAGTACTTC. Translation: CASSLVGYEQYF.

The table lists this clone with a few counts. This rearrangement joins TRBV29-1 to TRBJ2-1; the D is unclear. Germline V gene sequence: CDR1 SQVTM, CDR2 ANQGSEA. Trimming removed 7 bases at V and 8 bases at J, with 15 bases between. This CDR3 is 12 amino acids long. CDR3 DNA sequence: TGCAGCGCGGAGCCTTCTCGGGATGAGCAGTTCTTC. Its translation is CSAEPSRDEQFF.

This chain connects TRBV18 to TRBJ2-1, with 9 bases aligning to TRBD2. The CDR3 is made up of 18 amino acids. Germline V gene data show CDR1 as KGHSH and CDR2 as LQKENI. The trim removed 3 bases at V and 5 bases at J, leaving 14 bases unmatched. CDR3 in amino acids: CASSPRTSAITTDNEQFF. The CDR3, as DNA: TGTGCCAGCTCACCGAGGACTAGCGCGATCACGACGGACAATGAGCAGTTCTTC. Filled out from reference TRBV18 and TRBJ2-1, the complete variable domain reads NAGVMQNPRHLVRRRGQEARLRCSPMKGHSHVYWYRQLPEEGLKFMVYLQKENIIDESGMPKERFSAEFPKEGPSILRIQQVVRGDSAAYFCASSPRTSAITTDNEQFFGPGTRLTVL.

This chain uses TRBV29-1 with TRBJ2-1, with 14 positions matching TRBD2. V shed 3 bases, J shed 4 bases, and the junction held 5 bases outside the gene matches. This CDR3 has 16 residues. Germline V gene sequence: CDR1 SQVTM, CDR2 ANQGSEA. The CDR3 coding sequence is TGCAGCGTTGAGGGACTAGCGGGAGTTCAGTACAATGAGCAGTTCTTC. This sequence encodes CSVEGLAGVQYNEQFF.

J is TRBJ2-5 and V is TRBV4-2; 14 bases agree with TRBD2. Germline CDR1 is LGHNA and CDR2 is YNFKEQ. This CDR3 has 17 residues. V dropped 2 bases and J dropped 4; count of bases not matched to a gene: 6. CDR3 nucleotide sequence: TGTGCCAGCAGCCAACCGACTAGCGGGAGGGCCCCAGAGACCCAGTACTTC. Protein sequence: CASSQPTSGRAPETQYF.

The chain recombines TRBV7-3 with TRBJ2-1, with 8 bases fitting TRBD2. The CDR3 has 15 residues. Looked up from germline, CDR1 is SGHTA and CDR2 is FQGTGA. The junction had 9 bases not matched to a gene; V was cut back by 5 bases and J by 6 bases. CDR3 amino acids: CASSPGVAGINEQFF. The CDR3 DNA sequence: TGTGCCAGCAGCCCTGGGGTAGCGGGAATCAATGAGCAGTTCTTC.

The genes are TRBV2 and TRBJ1-3; D is unclear. The CDR3 spans 12 residues. V lost 1 base to trimming and J lost 3 bases, with 1 base between them. Germline loops: CDR1 SNHLY, CDR2 FYNNEI. The DNA for the CDR3 is TGTGCCAGCAGTGAAGATGGAAACACCATATATTTT. Translated, it gives CASSEDGNTIYF. Full variable domain (missing parts from reference TRBV2 and TRBJ1-3): EPEVTQTPSHQVTQMGQEVILRCVPISNHLYFYWYRQILGQKVEFLVSFYNNEISEKSEIFDDQFSVERPDGSNFTLKIRSTKLEDSAMYFCASSEDGNTIYFGEGSWLTVV.

This clone was found a few times. This chain uses TRBV11-2 with TRBJ2-7, with D unclear. The CDR3 length is 12 residues. V shed 5 bases and J shed 0 bases, with 5 bases lying between them. Germline-derived CDR1 and CDR2 are SGHAT and FQNNGV. CDR3 region: CASSGRSYEQYF. CDR3 in DNA: TGTGCCAGCAGCGGCCGCTCCTACGAGCAGTACTTC. Full variable domain (rest looked up from reference TRBV11-2 and TRBJ2-7): EAGVAQSPRYKIIEKRQSVAFWCNPISGHATLYWYQQILGQGPKLLIQFQNNGVVDDSQLPKDRFSAERLKGVDSTLKIQPAKLEDSAVYLCASSGRSYEQYFGPGTRLTVT.

This clone has more than one count but fewer than ten. The chain has TRBV29-1 and TRBJ2-3; D not certain. Germline CDR1 SQVTM, CDR2 ANQGSEA. Trimming shortened V by 4 bases and J by 0 bases, and 11 bases separated the two germline ends. The CDR3 contains 14 residues. The CDR3: CSVGATKSTDTQYF. CDR3 DNA sequence: TGCAGCGTTGGTGCCACGAAAAGCACAGATACGCAGTATTTT.

The chain uses TRBV30 and TRBJ1-5; possibly TRBD1 for D (6 bases). V shed 3 bases and J shed 2 bases, with 11 bases lying between them. Germline V gene sequence: CDR1 GTSNPN, CDR2 SVGIG (reference sequence). The CDR3 is made up of 14 amino acids. In nucleotides, the CDR3 is TGTGCCTGGAGACAGGGTGGGGGCAATCAGCCCCAGCATTTT. Its translation: CAWRQGGGNQPQHF.

This clone was seen more than once but under ten times. The chain joins TRBV29-1 to TRBJ2-5; 8 positions agree with TRBD1. Germline lookup yields CDR1 SQVTM and CDR2 ANQGSEA. Losses at the gene ends were 7 bases for V and 0 bases for J; bases not matched to a gene: 1. The CDR3 runs 12 residues. In DNA form, the CDR3 reads TGCAGCGCGGACAGGGACCAAGAGACCCAGTACTTC. It specifies CSADRDQETQYF. The full variable domain, in which reference TRBV29-1 and TRBJ2-5 provide the parts outside the CDR3, is SAVISQKPSRDICQRGTSLTIQCQVDSQVTMMFWYRQQPGQSLTLIATANQGSEATYESGFVIDKFPISRPNLTFSTLTVSNMSPEDSSIYLCSADRDQETQYFGPGTRLLVL.